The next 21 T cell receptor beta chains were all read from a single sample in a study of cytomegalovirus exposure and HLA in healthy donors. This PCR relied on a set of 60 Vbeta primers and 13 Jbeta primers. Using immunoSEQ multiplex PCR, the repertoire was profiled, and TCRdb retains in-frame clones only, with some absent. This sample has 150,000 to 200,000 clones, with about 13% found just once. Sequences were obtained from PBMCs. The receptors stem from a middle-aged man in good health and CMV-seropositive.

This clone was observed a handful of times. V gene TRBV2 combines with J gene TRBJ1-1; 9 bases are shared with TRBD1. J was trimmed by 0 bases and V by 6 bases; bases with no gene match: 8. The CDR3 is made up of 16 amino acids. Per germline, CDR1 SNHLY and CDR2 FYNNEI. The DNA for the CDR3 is TGTGCCAGCAGAGGCCGGGACAGGGCGATGAACACTGAAGCTTTCTTT. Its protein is CASRGRDRAMNTEAFF.

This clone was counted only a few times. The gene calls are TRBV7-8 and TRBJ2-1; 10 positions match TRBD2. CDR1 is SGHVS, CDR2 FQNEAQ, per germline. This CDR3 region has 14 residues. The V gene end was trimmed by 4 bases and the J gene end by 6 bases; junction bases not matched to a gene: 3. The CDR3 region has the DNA TGTGCCAGCAGCTCCCCTAGCGGGGGCAATGAGCAGTTCTTC. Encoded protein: CASSSPSGGNEQFF.

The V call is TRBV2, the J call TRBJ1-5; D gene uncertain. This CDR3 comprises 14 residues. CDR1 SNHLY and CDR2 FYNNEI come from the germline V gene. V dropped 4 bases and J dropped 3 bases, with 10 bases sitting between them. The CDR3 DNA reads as TGTGCCAGCAGTGCGAGGTTAAACAATCAGCCCCAGCATTTT. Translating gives CASSARLNNQPQHF. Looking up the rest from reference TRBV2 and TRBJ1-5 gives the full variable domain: EPEVTQTPSHQVTQMGQEVILRCVPISNHLYFYWYRQILGQKVEFLVSFYNNEISEKSEIFDDQFSVERPDGSNFTLKIRSTKLEDSAMYFCASSARLNNQPQHFGDGTRLSIL.

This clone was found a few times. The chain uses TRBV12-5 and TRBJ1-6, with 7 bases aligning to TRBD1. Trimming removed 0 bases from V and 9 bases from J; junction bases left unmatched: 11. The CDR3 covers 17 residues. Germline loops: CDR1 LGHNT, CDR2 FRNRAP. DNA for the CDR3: TGTGCTAGTGGTTTGGTACAGTTAGGGGGCGCGGGTTCACCCCTCCACTTT. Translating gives CASGLVQLGGAGSPLHF. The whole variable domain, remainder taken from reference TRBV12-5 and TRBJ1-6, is DARVTQTPRHKVTEMGQEVTMRCQPILGHNTVFWYRQTMMQGLELLAYFRNRAPLDDSGMPKDRFSAEMPDATLATLKIQPSEPRDSAVYFCASGLVQLGGAGSPLHFGNGTRLTVT.

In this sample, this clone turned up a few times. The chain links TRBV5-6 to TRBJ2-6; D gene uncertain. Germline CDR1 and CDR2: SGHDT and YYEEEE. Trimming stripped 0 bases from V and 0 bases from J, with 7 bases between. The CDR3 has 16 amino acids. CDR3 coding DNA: TGTGCCAGCAGCTTGGGACACCTCTCTGGGGCCAACGTCCTGACTTTC. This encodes CASSLGHLSGANVLTF.

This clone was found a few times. DNA of the CDR3: TGTGCCAGCAGCTTTACAGGGGGGGGAGAGCAGTACGTC. As protein: CASSFTGGGEQYV. The chain couples TRBV5-4 to TRBJ2-7, with TRBD1 as a possible D gene (8 bases). Trimming cost V 2 bases and J 7 bases, with 13 bases left between them. The CDR3 runs 13 residues. Germline V gene lookup returns CDR1 SGHNT and CDR2 YYREEE (reference sequence).

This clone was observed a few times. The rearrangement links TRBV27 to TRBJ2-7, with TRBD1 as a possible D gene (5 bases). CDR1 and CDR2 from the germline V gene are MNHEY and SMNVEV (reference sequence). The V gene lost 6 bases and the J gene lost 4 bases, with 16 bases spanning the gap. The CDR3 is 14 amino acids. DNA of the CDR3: TGTGCCAGCAGCGTTGGGCAGGGCCCTTACGAGCAGTACTTC. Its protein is CASSVGQGPYEQYF.

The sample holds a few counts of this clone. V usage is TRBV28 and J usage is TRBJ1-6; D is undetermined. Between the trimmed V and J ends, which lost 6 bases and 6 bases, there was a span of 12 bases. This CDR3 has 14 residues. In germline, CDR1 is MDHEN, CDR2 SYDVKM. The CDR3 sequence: CASSPLTTNSPLHF. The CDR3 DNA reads TGTGCCAGCAGCCCACTGACAACTAATTCACCCCTCCACTTT.

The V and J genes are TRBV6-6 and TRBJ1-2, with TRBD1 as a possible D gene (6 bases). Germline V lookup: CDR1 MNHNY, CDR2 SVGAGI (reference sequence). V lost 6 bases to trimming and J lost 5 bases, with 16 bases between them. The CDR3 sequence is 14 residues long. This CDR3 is CASRDQGIRYGYTF. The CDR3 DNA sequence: TGTGCCAGCAGGGACCAGGGGATTCGGTATGGCTACACCTTC.

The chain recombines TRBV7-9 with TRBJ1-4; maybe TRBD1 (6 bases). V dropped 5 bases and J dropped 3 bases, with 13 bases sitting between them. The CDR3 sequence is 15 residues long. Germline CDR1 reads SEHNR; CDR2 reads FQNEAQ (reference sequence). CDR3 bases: TGTGCCAGCAGCCTACAGGGTTGGGCTAATGAAAAACTGTTTTTT. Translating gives CASSLQGWANEKLFF. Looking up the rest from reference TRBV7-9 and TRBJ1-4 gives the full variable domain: DTGVSQNPRHKITKRGQNVTFRCDPISEHNRLYWYRQTLGQGPEFLTYFQNEAQLEKSRLLSDRFSAERPKGSFSTLEIQRTEQGDSAMYLCASSLQGWANEKLFFGSGTQLSVL.

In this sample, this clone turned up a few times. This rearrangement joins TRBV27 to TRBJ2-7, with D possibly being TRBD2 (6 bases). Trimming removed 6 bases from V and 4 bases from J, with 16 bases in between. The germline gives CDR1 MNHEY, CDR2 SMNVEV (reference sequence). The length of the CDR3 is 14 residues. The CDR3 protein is CASRGTGRIYEQYF. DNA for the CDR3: TGTGCCAGCAGGGGGACTGGGAGGATATACGAGCAGTACTTC.

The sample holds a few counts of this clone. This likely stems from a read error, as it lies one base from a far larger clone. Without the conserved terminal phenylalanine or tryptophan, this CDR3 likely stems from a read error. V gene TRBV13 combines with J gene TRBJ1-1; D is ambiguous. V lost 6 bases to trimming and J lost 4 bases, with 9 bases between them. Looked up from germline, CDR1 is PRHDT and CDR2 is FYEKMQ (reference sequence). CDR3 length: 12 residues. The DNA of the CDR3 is TGTGCCAGCAGGATTGGGAGCACTGAAGCTTTCGTT. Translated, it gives CASRIGSTEAFV.

CDR3 sequence: CASSSRTATNEKLFF. Here the CDR3 DNA reads TGTGCCAGCAGTTCACGGACAGCAACTAATGAAAAACTGTTTTTT. The J gene is TRBJ1-4, the V gene TRBV6-5, with D perhaps matching TRBD1 (6 bases). The V end lost 4 bases, the J end lost 0 bases, and 9 bases lay between the germline ends. Looked up from germline, CDR1 is MNHEY and CDR2 is SVGAGI. The CDR3 totals 15 residues.

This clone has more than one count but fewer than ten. CDR3 sequence reads: CAWSIRTGPNEKLFF. The DNA for the CDR3 is TGTGCCTGGAGTATCCGGACAGGGCCTAATGAAAAACTGTTTTTT. The chain joins TRBV30 to TRBJ1-4; 8 positions agree with TRBD1. The ends lost 2 bases at V and 3 bases at J; junction bases unmatched: 5. The germline gives CDR1 GTSNPN, CDR2 SVGIG (reference sequence). CDR3 length: 15 amino acids.

The CDR3 sequence is CASSLRLAGGHAYNEQFF. The DNA of the CDR3 is TGTGCCAGCAGCTTACGACTAGCGGGGGGACACGCCTACAATGAGCAGTTCTTC. This chain connects TRBV5-4 to TRBJ2-1, with 13 positions matching TRBD2. Germline V gene lookup returns CDR1 SGHNT and CDR2 YYREEE (reference sequence). V shed 2 bases and J 2 bases; nucleotides not matched to a gene: 7. The CDR3 is made up of 18 amino acids.

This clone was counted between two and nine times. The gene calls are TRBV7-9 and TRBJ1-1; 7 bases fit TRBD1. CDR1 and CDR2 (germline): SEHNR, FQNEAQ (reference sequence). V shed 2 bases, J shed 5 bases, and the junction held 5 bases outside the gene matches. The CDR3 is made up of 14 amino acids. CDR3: CASSLYKQGTEAFF. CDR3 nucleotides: TGTGCCAGCAGCTTATATAAACAGGGGACTGAAGCTTTCTTT.

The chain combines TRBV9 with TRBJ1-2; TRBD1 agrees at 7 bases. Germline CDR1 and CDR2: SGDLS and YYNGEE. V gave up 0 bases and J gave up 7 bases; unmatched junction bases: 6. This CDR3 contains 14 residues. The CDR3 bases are TGTGCCAGCAGCGTAGGCGACAGGGACGGTGGCTACACCTTC. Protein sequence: CASSVGDRDGGYTF.

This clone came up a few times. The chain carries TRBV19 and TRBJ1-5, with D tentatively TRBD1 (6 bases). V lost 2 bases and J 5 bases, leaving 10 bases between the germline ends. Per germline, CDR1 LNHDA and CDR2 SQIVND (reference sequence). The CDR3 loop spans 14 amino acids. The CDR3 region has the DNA TGTGCCAGTAGTATACAGACAGGACATCAGCCCCAGCATTTT. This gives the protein CASSIQTGHQPQHF.

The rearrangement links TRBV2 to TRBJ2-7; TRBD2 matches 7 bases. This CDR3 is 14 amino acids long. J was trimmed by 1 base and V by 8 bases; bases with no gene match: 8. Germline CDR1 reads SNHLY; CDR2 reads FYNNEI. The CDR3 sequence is CASRMSGVSYEQYV. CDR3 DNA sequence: TGTGCCAGCCGGATGAGCGGGGTGTCCTACGAGCAGTACGTC.

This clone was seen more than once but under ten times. The CDR3 DNA reads TGCGCCAGCAGCCCACCGGGGACAGGGGTAACCGGGGAGCTGTTTTTT. This gives the protein CASSPPGTGVTGELFF. V gene TRBV5-1 combines with J gene TRBJ2-2; 10 bases align to TRBD1. CDR3 size: 16 residues. Germline V gene data show CDR1 as SGHRS and CDR2 as YFSETQ. Trimming took 4 bases from V and 5 from J; bases not matched to a gene: 8.

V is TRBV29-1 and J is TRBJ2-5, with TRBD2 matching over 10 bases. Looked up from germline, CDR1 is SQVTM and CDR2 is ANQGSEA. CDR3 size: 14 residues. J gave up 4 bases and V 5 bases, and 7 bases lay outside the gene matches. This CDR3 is CSVPRAGGPETQYF. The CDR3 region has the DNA TGCAGCGTTCCTAGAGCGGGGGGGCCAGAGACCCAGTACTTC.